A single sample is the source of the 9 T cell receptor beta chains below, sequenced in a study of blood T cell repertoires in COVID-19. Sequenced by immunoSEQ multiplex PCR; TCRdb stores in-frame clones only, minus some. The sample holds about 280,000 clones, about 83% seen once. Input material: peripheral blood. The receptors here all came from a woman in her forties or fifties who had recovered from COVID-19.

This clone has more than one count but fewer than ten. This chain uses TRBV19 with TRBJ2-3; 14 bases line up with TRBD2. CDR3 length: 17 residues. J was trimmed by 6 bases and V by 7 bases; bases with no gene match: 12. CDR1 and CDR2 from the germline V gene are LNHDA and SQIVND (reference sequence). In nucleotides, the CDR3 is TGTGCCAGTACCCCAGGAGGACTAGCGGGGGGTAGGGATACGCAGTATTTT. Encoded protein: CASTPGGLAGGRDTQYF.

This clone was counted only a few times. CDR3: CASSPLSGNTEAFF. CDR3 coding DNA: TGTGCCAGCAGCCCCCTTTCCGGGAACACTGAAGCTTTCTTT. The rearrangement uses TRBV3-1 (or the pseudogene TRBV3-2) and TRBJ1-1; D gene uncertain. The CDR3 totals 14 residues. V gave up 4 bases and J gave up 1 base, with 10 bases separating them. Germline CDR1 reads LGHDT; CDR2 reads YNNKEL (reference sequence).

This clone was counted between two and nine times. The genes are TRBV24-1 and TRBJ2-2; 9 positions match TRBD1. There are 15 residues in the CDR3. Per germline, CDR1 KGHDR and CDR2 SFDVKD. Losses at the gene ends were 3 bases for V and 6 bases for J; bases not matched to a gene: 4. In nucleotides, the CDR3 is TGTGCCACCAGTGATCGGGACAGGGACGCCGGGGAGCTGTTTTTT. It is translated as CATSDRDRDAGELFF.

The chain combines TRBV2 with TRBJ2-7; D may be TRBD1 (7 bases). The ends were cut back, 9 bases at V and 1 base at J, with 19 bases in the middle. Germline V gene sequence: CDR1 SNHLY, CDR2 FYNNEI. The CDR3 sequence is 15 residues long. CDR3 amino acids: CASTPEGADSYEQYF. CDR3 nucleotide sequence: TGTGCCAGTACCCCGGAGGGGGCCGATTCCTACGAGCAGTACTTC.

The chain couples TRBV5-6 to TRBJ2-5, with D tentatively TRBD1 (5 bases). The germline V and J ends were trimmed by 3 bases and 5 bases, with 11 bases remaining between them. CDR1 and CDR2 (germline): SGHDT, YYEEEE. CDR3 size: 13 residues. The CDR3 DNA is TGTGCCAGCAGCTCCAGGGTTTTGGAGACCCAGTACTTC. Amino acid sequence: CASSSRVLETQYF.

The chain couples TRBV5-1 to TRBJ1-5, with D tentatively TRBD1 (6 bases). The germline V gene has CDR1 SGHRS and CDR2 YFSETQ. This CDR3 region has 14 residues. V lost 0 bases and J lost 5, with 9 bases in between. The CDR3 reads CASSLGQGYQPQHF. The CDR3 nucleotides read TGCGCCAGCAGCTTGGGGCAGGGGTATCAGCCCCAGCATTTT.

The chain joins TRBV29-1 to TRBJ2-1; TRBD2 agrees at 7 bases. Germline V gene data show CDR1 as SQVTM and CDR2 as ANQGSEA. The CDR3 extends over 14 amino acids. Trimming at V came to 3 bases and at J to 0 bases, leaving 2 bases not matched to a gene. The CDR3 is CSVEGGVSYNEQFF. The DNA of the CDR3 is TGCAGCGTTGAGGGGGGGGTCTCCTACAATGAGCAGTTCTTC.

The rearrangement uses TRBV7-9 and TRBJ2-7; 11 positions match TRBD2. V shed 8 bases, J shed 4 bases, and the junction held 19 bases outside the gene matches. Germline assignment: CDR1 SEHNR and CDR2 FQNEAQ (reference sequence). This CDR3 spans 18 amino acids. The CDR3 loop is CASAPRATSGRDSYEQYF. CDR3 nucleotide sequence: TGTGCCAGCGCCCCCCGAGCTACTAGCGGGAGAGATTCTTACGAGCAGTACTTC.

The chain links TRBV7-2 to TRBJ1-2, with 8 nucleotides matching TRBD1. The CDR3 extends over 13 amino acids. Germline values: CDR1 SGHTA, CDR2 FQGNSA. The trim removed 4 bases at V and 8 bases at J, leaving 6 bases unmatched. The CDR3 DNA is TGTGCCAGCAGCTCGGGGACAGGCGTAGGCTACACCTTC. Its protein is CASSSGTGVGYTF.